Listed here is a single T cell receptor beta chain. The clone's antigen remains unknown. No much larger clone exists at a distance of one base, and base qualities are not known. This entry comes from a study of radiotherapy plus CTLA-4 blockade in lung cancer listed by TCRdb under 2018. At the level of the whole study: Among the enrolled patients, about 19% had an objective response, and about 29% reached disease control. What the authors observed across the whole study: The strongest predictors of response, as reported, were early dynamic changes in blood T cell clones along with a rise in serum interferon-beta after radiation. TCR clones derived from tumors expanded in peripheral blood after treatment with radiotherapy and ipilimumab.

The CDR3 spans 14 residues, from the cysteine through the phenylalanine. Only the CDR3 DNA stays, 42 bases, in frame from base 1. The germline V gene encodes CDR1 SGDLS and CDR2 YYNGEE. The germline ends are 11 bases apart after V is trimmed by 4 bases and J by 2 bases. In this study, focal radiation therapy paired with CTLA-4 blockade (ipilimumab) was tested in patients who had chemo-refractory metastatic non-small-cell lung cancer. Libraries were built with the immunoSEQ multiplex PCR assay. TCRdb limited this immuneACCESS table to in-frame rearrangements with V and J called. A share of clones is missing; checked studies link under half to unresolved V genes, and the rest is unexplained. Across this sample there are tens of thousands of clones, with 75% seen only once. About 14% of the sample is held by the ten biggest clonotypes.

This specimen consisted of peripheral blood, obtained from a patient treated with radiotherapy plus ipilimumab. The TCR was taken from a human donor with non-small cell lung cancer that progressed on radiotherapy plus ipilimumab. Here the chain combines TRBV9 and TRBJ2-3; matching of 5 bases hints at TRBD2 as the D gene. The DNA reads as follows: TGTGCCAGCAGCCTGGGAGAAACCACAGATACGCAGTATTTT. Its protein product is CASSLGETTDTQYF.